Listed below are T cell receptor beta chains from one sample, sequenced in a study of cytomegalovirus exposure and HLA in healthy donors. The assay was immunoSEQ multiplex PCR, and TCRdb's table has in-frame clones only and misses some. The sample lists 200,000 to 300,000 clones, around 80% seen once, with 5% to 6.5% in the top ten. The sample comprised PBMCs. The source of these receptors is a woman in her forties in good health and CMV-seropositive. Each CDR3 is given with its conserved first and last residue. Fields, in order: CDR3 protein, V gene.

CASSPGTGHYEQYF | TRBV5-6
CASSFSRGFSSGNTIYF | TRBV9
CASSHVVTGATEAFF | TRBV4-3
CASSQTGEERTEAFF | TRBV4-1
CASSEAQGQGGNEAFF | TRBV6-1
CASSAVPKEKLFF | TRBV5-1
CASNTANTGELFF | TRBV6-6
CASSVSPGRTEAFF | TRBV9
CAWSVGTGAIQPQHF | TRBV30
CAWRPNTGGIYFYGYTF | TRBV30